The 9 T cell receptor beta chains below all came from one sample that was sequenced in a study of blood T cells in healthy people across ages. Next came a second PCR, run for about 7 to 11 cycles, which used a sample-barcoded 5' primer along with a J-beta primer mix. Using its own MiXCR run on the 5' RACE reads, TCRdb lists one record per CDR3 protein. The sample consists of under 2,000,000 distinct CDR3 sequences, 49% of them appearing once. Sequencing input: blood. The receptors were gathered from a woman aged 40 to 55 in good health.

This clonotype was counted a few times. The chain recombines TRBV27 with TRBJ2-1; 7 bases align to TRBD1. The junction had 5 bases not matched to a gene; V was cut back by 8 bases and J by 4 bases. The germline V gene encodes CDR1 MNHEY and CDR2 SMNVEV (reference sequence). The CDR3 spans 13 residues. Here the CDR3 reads CASLGQPYNEQFF. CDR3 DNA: TGTGCCAGCTTGGGACAGCCATACAATGAGCAGTTCTTC.

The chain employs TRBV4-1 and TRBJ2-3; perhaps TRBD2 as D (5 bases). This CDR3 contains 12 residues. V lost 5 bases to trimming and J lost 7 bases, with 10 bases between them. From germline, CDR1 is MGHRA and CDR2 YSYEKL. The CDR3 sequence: CASSSSTYTQYF. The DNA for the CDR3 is TGCGCCAGCAGCTCTAGCACCTATACGCAGTATTTT.

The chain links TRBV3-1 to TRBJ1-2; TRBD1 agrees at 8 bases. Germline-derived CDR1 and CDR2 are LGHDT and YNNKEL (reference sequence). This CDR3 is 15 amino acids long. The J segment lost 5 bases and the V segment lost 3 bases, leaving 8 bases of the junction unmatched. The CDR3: CASSHRQGRGYGYTF. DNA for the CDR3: TGTGCCAGCAGCCACCGACAGGGGAGGGGGTATGGCTACACCTTC.

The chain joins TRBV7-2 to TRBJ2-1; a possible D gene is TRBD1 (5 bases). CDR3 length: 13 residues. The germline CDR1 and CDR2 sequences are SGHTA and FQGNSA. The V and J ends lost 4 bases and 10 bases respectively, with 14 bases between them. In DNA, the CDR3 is TGTGCCAGCAGCTCATGGACGGACACGGAGCAGTTCTTC. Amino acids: CASSSWTDTEQFF.

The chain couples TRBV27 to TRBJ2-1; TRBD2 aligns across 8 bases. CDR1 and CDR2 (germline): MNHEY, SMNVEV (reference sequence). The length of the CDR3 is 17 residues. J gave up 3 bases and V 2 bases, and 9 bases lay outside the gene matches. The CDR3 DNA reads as TGTGCCAGCAGTTTAAGTAGCGGGGACAACTTCTACAATGAGCAGTTCTTC. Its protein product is CASSLSSGDNFYNEQFF.

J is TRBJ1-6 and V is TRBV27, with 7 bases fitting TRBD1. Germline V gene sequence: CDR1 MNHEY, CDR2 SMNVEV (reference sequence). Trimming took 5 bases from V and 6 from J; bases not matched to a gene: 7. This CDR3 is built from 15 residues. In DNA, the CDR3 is TGTGCCAGCAGTCCCCTGGGACAGCTTAATTCACCCCTCCACTTT. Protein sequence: CASSPLGQLNSPLHF.

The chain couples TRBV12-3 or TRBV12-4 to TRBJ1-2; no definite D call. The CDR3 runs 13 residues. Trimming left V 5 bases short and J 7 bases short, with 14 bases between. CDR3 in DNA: TGTGCCAGCAGTCCGGCCCGAATGGGTGGCTACACCTTC. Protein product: CASSPARMGGYTF.

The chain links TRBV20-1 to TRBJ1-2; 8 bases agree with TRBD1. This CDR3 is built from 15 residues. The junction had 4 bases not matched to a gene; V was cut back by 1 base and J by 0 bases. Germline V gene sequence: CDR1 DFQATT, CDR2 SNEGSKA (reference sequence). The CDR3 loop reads CSARGLDRANYGYTF. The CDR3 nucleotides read TGCAGTGCTAGAGGATTGGACAGGGCTAACTATGGCTACACCTTC.

DNA for the CDR3: TGTGCCAGCACGGTGGGCGGGGGGGCCTTGGAGACCCAGTACTTC. Protein sequence: CASTVGGGALETQYF. This chain uses TRBV2 with TRBJ2-7; 9 nucleotides align to TRBD2. Near its end, the DNA agrees better with TRBJ2-5, so the J call may be wrong. The CDR3 extends over 15 amino acids. CDR1 is SNHLY and CDR2 is FYNNEI in the germline V gene.